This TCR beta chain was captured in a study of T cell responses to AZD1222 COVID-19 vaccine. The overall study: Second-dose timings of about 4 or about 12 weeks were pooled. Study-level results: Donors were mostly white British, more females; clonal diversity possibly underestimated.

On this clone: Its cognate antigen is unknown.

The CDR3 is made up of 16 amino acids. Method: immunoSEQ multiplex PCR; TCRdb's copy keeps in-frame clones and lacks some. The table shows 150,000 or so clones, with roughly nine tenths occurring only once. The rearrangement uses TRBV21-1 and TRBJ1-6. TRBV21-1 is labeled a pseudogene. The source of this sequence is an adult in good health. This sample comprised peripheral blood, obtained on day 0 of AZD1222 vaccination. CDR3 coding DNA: TGTGCCAGCAGCAAAGCAGGCAGGAGGCATAATTCACCCCTCCACTTT. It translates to CASSKAGRRHNSPLHF.